The 25 T cell receptor beta chains reported below all come from one sample, sequenced in a study of blood T cell repertoires in COVID-19. Assay: immunoSEQ multiplex PCR; the TCRdb copy retains only in-frame clones and omits some. This sample has under 300,000 clones, with roughly 88% found just once. The sequenced sample consisted of PBMCs or T cells enriched from blood (not recorded which). The receptor source for this set is a woman aged 40 to 55 who had been exposed to COVID-19.

As regards this clone: Other DNA sequences in this specimen translate into the identical CDR3. V gene TRBV19 combines with J gene TRBJ1-2; D is ambiguous. The V and J ends lost 3 bases and 2 bases respectively, with 10 bases between them. Germline V lookup: CDR1 LNHDA, CDR2 SQIVND (reference sequence). This CDR3 has 14 amino acids. In nucleotides, the CDR3 is TGTGCCAGTAGTATCGGTCGGGTGAACTATGGCTACACCTTC. This translates into CASSIGRVNYGYTF.

The genes are TRBV11-3 and TRBJ2-5; TRBD1 agrees at 7 bases. Germline-derived CDR1 and CDR2 are SGHNT and YENEEA. The CDR3 runs to 16 residues. J gave up 5 bases and V 5 bases, and 14 bases lay outside the gene matches. The CDR3 DNA reads as TGTGCCAGCAGCCAAAAACTTCCGACAGGGCTGGAGACCCAGTACTTC. Translated: CASSQKLPTGLETQYF.

The chain recombines TRBV24-1 with TRBJ2-1; weak D call: TRBD2 (5 bases). V was pared by 4 bases and J by 7 bases, with 13 bases between. CDR3 length equals 14 residues. CDR1 and CDR2 (germline): KGHDR, SFDVKD. The CDR3 loop reads CATSETLRGNEQFF. CDR3 nucleotide sequence: TGTGCCACCAGTGAAACTCTACGAGGGAATGAGCAGTTCTTC.

The chain has TRBV7-3 and TRBJ2-1; 8 positions match TRBD2. The CDR3 contains 11 residues. CDR1 is SGHTA and CDR2 is FQGTGA in the germline V gene. Trimming took 4 bases from V and 15 from J; bases not matched to a gene: 5. CDR3 sequence (DNA): TGTGCCAGCAGCTCCGGACTAGCTCTGTTCTTC. This translates into CASSSGLALFF.

The V and J genes are TRBV25-1 and TRBJ2-5, with 7 bases aligning to TRBD2. The germline gives CDR1 MGHDK, CDR2 SYGVNS. Trimming cost V 8 bases and J 0 bases; bases outside gene matches: 12. This CDR3 is 16 amino acids long. The CDR3 DNA reads TGTGCCAGCGGGGTCACTAGCGCGCGAAACCAAGAGACCCAGTACTTC. Translated: CASGVTSARNQETQYF.

The CDR3 region is CASSSLGASSYEQYF. CDR3 nucleotide sequence: TGTGCCAGTTCCTCCCTAGGGGCAAGCTCCTACGAGCAGTACTTC. This sequence joins TRBV19 and TRBJ2-7, with D tentatively TRBD1 (5 bases). CDR1 is LNHDA and CDR2 is SQIVND in the germline V gene (reference sequence). The CDR3 totals 15 residues. With 8 bases removed from V and 0 bases from J, the gap between germline ends came to 17 bases.

This clone is a singleton in its sample. This chain connects TRBV9 to TRBJ2-5; D possibly corresponds to TRBD1 (5 bases). V lost 4 bases to trimming and J lost 0 bases, with 10 bases between them. Germline CDR1 reads SGDLS; CDR2 reads YYNGEE. There are 14 residues in the CDR3. The CDR3 region is CASSISTDQETQYF. In nucleotides, the CDR3 is TGTGCCAGCAGCATATCGACAGACCAAGAGACCCAGTACTTC.

V usage is TRBV24-1 and J usage is TRBJ1-6; 8 nucleotides match TRBD1. Germline trimming cut 4 bases from V and 6 bases from J; bases unmatched to any gene: 10. The germline gives CDR1 KGHDR, CDR2 SFDVKD. This CDR3 has 17 residues. The CDR3 nucleotides read TGTGCCACCAGTGACCCGGACAGGGCAGTTGTTAATTCACCCCTCCACTTT. This sequence encodes CATSDPDRAVVNSPLHF.

The rearrangement uses TRBV30 and TRBJ1-2, with unresolved D. V shed 4 bases and J shed 8 bases, with 14 bases lying between them. The CDR3 has 12 residues. Looked up from germline, CDR1 is GTSNPN and CDR2 is SVGIG (reference sequence). The CDR3 here is CAWTAGKGGYTF. For the CDR3, the DNA is TGTGCCTGGACAGCGGGTAAGGGAGGCTACACCTTC.

Regarding this clone: Its ends do not fully match the called genes, so a read error is possible. The V gene is TRBV25-1, the J gene TRBJ1-5; 8 positions match TRBD1. CDR1 MGHDK and CDR2 SYGVNS come from the germline V gene. The CDR3 length is 14 residues. Written as DNA, the CDR3 is TGTGCCAGCAGTGGGGGACAGGCGAATCGGCCCCAGCATTTT. Translated, it gives CASSGGQANRPQHF.

V usage is TRBV6-5 and J usage is TRBJ2-7; TRBD1 agrees at 8 bases. The CDR3 sequence is 14 residues long. The V gene end was trimmed by 7 bases and the J gene end by 1 base; junction bases not matched to a gene: 6. Germline-derived CDR1 and CDR2 are MNHEY and SVGAGI. The CDR3 reads CASIGTGYSYEQYF. The CDR3 DNA follows: TGTGCCAGCATTGGGACAGGCTATTCCTACGAGCAGTACTTC.

The genes are TRBV7-3 and TRBJ2-2, with TRBD2 as a possible D gene (6 bases). This CDR3 region has 16 residues. Germline V lookup: CDR1 SGHTA, CDR2 FQGTGA. V lost 0 bases and J lost 2, with 10 bases in between. The CDR3 nucleotides read TGTGCCAGCAGCTTAACTACTAGCAGAAACACCGGGGAGCTGTTTTTT. It encodes CASSLTTSRNTGELFF.

This chain joins TRBV9 and TRBJ1-2; D call uncertain. The germline V gene encodes CDR1 SGDLS and CDR2 YYNGEE. Trimming pared 0 bases from V and 4 bases from J, leaving 10 bases between. CDR3 length: 14 residues. CDR3 sequence: CASSVDEGSYGYTF. CDR3 in DNA: TGTGCCAGCAGCGTAGATGAAGGGAGCTATGGCTACACCTTC.

In the case of this clone: Other DNA variants within this sample encode the same CDR3. The chain recombines TRBV18 with TRBJ1-2; 9 positions agree with TRBD1. V dropped 3 bases and J dropped 4; count of bases not matched to a gene: 0. Germline CDR1 KGHSH, CDR2 LQKENI. This CDR3 has 13 amino acids. CDR3 sequence (DNA): TGTGCCAGCTCACCGGACAGGGGCTATGGCTACACCTTC. Translating gives CASSPDRGYGYTF.

V is TRBV28 and J is TRBJ2-5; D possibly corresponds to TRBD2 (5 bases). The CDR3 covers 13 residues. Trimming cost V 1 base and J 5 bases, with 8 bases left between them. Looked up from germline, CDR1 is MDHEN and CDR2 is SYDVKM. CDR3 residues: CASSLSGWETQYF. DNA for the CDR3: TGTGCCAGCAGTTTATCGGGGTGGGAGACCCAGTACTTC. Filled out from reference TRBV28 and TRBJ2-5, the complete variable domain reads DVKVTQSSRYLVKRTGEKVFLECVQDMDHENMFWYRQDPGLGLRLIYFSYDVKMKEKGDIPEGYSVSREKKERFSLILESASTNQTSMYLCASSLSGWETQYFGPGTRLLVL.

J is TRBJ1-1 and V is TRBV7-2; possibly TRBD1 for D (5 bases). CDR3 size: 12 residues. Germline V gives CDR1 SGHTA, CDR2 FQGNSA. V gave up 1 base and J gave up 10 bases, with 10 bases separating them. The CDR3, as DNA: TGTGCCAGCAGCTTAGGGGGCCGTGCAGCTTTCTTT. It encodes CASSLGGRAAFF.

This clone was found a few times. The J gene is TRBJ2-1, the V gene TRBV2; 7 bases are shared with TRBD2. With 6 bases clipped from V and 7 bases from J, the junction kept 9 bases outside the gene matches. The CDR3 extends over 14 amino acids. Germline V lookup: CDR1 SNHLY, CDR2 FYNNEI. CDR3 amino acids: CASRRDLGGNEQFF. CDR3 bases: TGTGCCAGCAGAAGGGACTTGGGGGGGAATGAGCAGTTCTTC. Full variable domain (outside the CDR3, taken from reference TRBV2 and TRBJ2-1): EPEVTQTPSHQVTQMGQEVILRCVPISNHLYFYWYRQILGQKVEFLVSFYNNEISEKSEIFDDQFSVERPDGSNFTLKIRSTKLEDSAMYFCASRRDLGGNEQFFGPGTRLTVL.

The chain couples TRBV4-2 to TRBJ2-7; D gene uncertain. V lost 4 bases, J lost 3 bases, and 10 bases lay in between. Germline assignment: CDR1 LGHNA and CDR2 YNFKEQ. The CDR3 covers 13 residues. The CDR3 loop reads CASSRDFDYEQYF. The CDR3 nucleotides are TGTGCCAGCAGCCGCGACTTCGACTACGAGCAGTACTTC.

V and J are TRBV3-1 (or the pseudogene TRBV3-2) and TRBJ1-4; D is possibly TRBD1 (5 bases). The V end was cut by 5 bases, the J end by 8 bases, with 33 bases between. Germline CDR1 LGHDT, CDR2 YNNKEL (reference sequence). CDR3 length: 20 amino acids. The CDR3 is CASSSPPAPNSGVKGEKLFF. The CDR3 bases are TGTGCCAGCAGCTCCCCCCCCGCCCCGAACTCGGGGGTAAAGGGCGAAAAACTGTTTTTT.

For this clone: The junction departs from germline at one end; a sequencing error may be responsible. This chain uses TRBV5-1 with TRBJ1-2, with 10 nucleotides matching TRBD1. The germline V gene has CDR1 SGHRS and CDR2 YFSETQ. The CDR3 sequence is 18 residues long. As DNA, the CDR3 is TGTGCCAGCAGCGCGGAGGCCGCGGGACAGGGGACTAACTATGGCTACACCTTC. Its translation is CASSAEAAGQGTNYGYTF. The entire variable domain, with the rest obtained from reference TRBV5-1 and TRBJ1-2, is as follows: KAGVTQTPRYLIKTRGQQVTLSCSPISGHRSVSWYQQTPGQGLQFLFEYFSETQRNKGNFPGRFSGRQFSNSRSEMNVSTLELGDSALYLCASSAEAAGQGTNYGYTFGSGTRLTVV.

The CDR3: CASSLGYDTQYF. CDR3 bases: TGTGCCAGCAGCTTAGGTTATGATACGCAGTATTTT. The chain couples TRBV11-2 to TRBJ2-3; D gene unclear. In germline, CDR1 is SGHAT, CDR2 FQNNGV. The CDR3 covers 12 residues. V dropped 1 base and J dropped 6 bases, with 5 bases sitting between them.

This rearrangement joins TRBV7-2 to TRBJ2-3; 11 nucleotides align to TRBD2. V shed 4 bases, J shed 4 bases, and the junction held 4 bases outside the gene matches. This CDR3 is 15 amino acids long. CDR1 and CDR2 from the germline V gene are SGHTA and FQGNSA. CDR3 amino acids: CASSSRTSGSDTQYF. Here the CDR3 DNA reads TGTGCCAGCAGCTCTCGGACTAGCGGGTCAGATACGCAGTATTTT.

This rearrangement joins TRBV7-2 to TRBJ1-1, with unresolved D. CDR3 length equals 12 residues. V was cut by 6 bases and J by 6 bases, with 11 bases left in between. The germline V gene encodes CDR1 SGHTA and CDR2 FQGNSA. CDR3 region: CASSRTLAEAFF. The CDR3 region has the DNA TGTGCCAGCAGTCGGACTTTGGCTGAAGCTTTCTTT.

This clone was recorded once. The chain employs TRBV4-3 and TRBJ2-3; 8 bases line up with TRBD2. CDR1 is LGHNA, CDR2 YSLEER, per germline. Trimming took 4 bases from V and 2 from J; bases not matched to a gene: 5. The CDR3 runs to 15 residues. The CDR3 protein is CASSPSAGATDTQYF. In DNA, the CDR3 is TGCGCCAGCAGCCCATCAGCGGGGGCCACAGATACGCAGTATTTT.

The V call is TRBV4-3, the J call TRBJ2-1; 13 bases fit TRBD2. From germline, CDR1 is LGHNA and CDR2 YSLEER. V shed 2 bases and J 9 bases; nucleotides not matched to a gene: 4. The CDR3 consists of 15 residues. The CDR3 nucleotides are TGCGCCAGCAGCCAATCCTGGACTAGCGGGGGTGAGCAGTTCTTC. Translating it yields CASSQSWTSGGEQFF.